This TCR beta chain was observed in a study of somatic mutations in cytotoxic T cells in rheumatoid arthritis. Study information: Several of the V beta antibody-stained T-cell populations were flow-sorted at nearly 100% purity; V beta1+ cells were among them and were sequenced for TCRB.

The junction had 7 bases not matched to a gene; V was cut back by 3 bases and J by 0 bases. The CDR3 consists of 16 residues. Germline CDR1 and CDR2: SEHNR and FQNEAQ (reference sequence). Turning to this clone: Its antigen is not identified.

Findings and caveats of the study: With about 60 patients examined, about eight had a largest CD8+ clone exceeding 20% of CD8+ cells.

TCRdb's table, derived via immunoSEQ multiplex PCR, lists solely in-frame clones and lacks some. The sample includes roughly 14,000 clones, 70% to 75% of them seen just once. The TCR was taken from an adult with rheumatoid arthritis. The V and J genes are TRBV7-9 and TRBJ2-7; TRBD1 agrees at 8 bases. Source material: CD8+ T cells sorted from blood. The CDR3 bases are TGTGCCAGCAGCTTGGCAGGGGGCGAAAGCTCCTACGAGCAGTACTTC. Translated, it gives CASSLAGGESSYEQYF.